The T cell receptor beta chain under discussion was sequenced for a study of T cells in Graves' hyperthyroidism and ophthalmopathy. Notes on the study in general: Median prediction lead before ophthalmopathy onset was around 7 months with the model.

Among the patients, aged 18 to 65, hyperthyroidism was newly diagnosed and had lasted under 2 months. Each diagnosis drew on symptoms, thyroxine, TRAb, thyroid ultrasound and orbital computed tomography findings. Fresh peripheral blood, 7.5 to 10 ml of it, supplied the PBMCs. TCR beta CDR3 regions were amplified from RNA. The primer set for the first-round RT-PCR of the TCR CDR3 was HTBI. TCRdb re-analysed the multiplex PCR reads in MiXCR, keeping a single row per CDR3 protein. The repertoire holds some 600,000 distinct CDR3 sequences, with approximately 15% as singletons. A word on this clonotype: Its specificity is unknown.

Germline CDR1 and CDR2: LGHDT and YNNKEL (reference sequence). V lost 3 bases to trimming and J lost 6 bases, with 9 bases between them. The CDR3 extends over 12 amino acids. The material sequenced was blood. V is TRBV3-1 and J is TRBJ2-7; D gene ambiguous. This TCR derives from a woman aged 25 to 39 with Graves' hyperthyroidism that later progressed to Graves' ophthalmopathy. CDR3 in amino acids: CASSHQDSEQYF. The DNA for the CDR3 is TGTGCCAGCAGCCACCAAGATTCCGAGCAGTACTTC.